These T cell receptor beta chains were read from a single sample in a study of T cell changes during pregnancy in multiple sclerosis. The assay was immunoSEQ multiplex PCR, and TCRdb's table has in-frame clones only and misses some. The sample shows about 50,000 clones, about 89% of them seen only once. The source was CD8+ T cells from peripheral blood mononuclear cells, collected after pregnancy. The receptors come from a female donor with multiple sclerosis, enrolled in a pregnancy study. Both conserved end residues are part of each CDR3. A D gene is named only where the DNA matches it firmly. Rows may omit the clone size; those that give it use once, few, many or a size class.

v_call: TRBV27; clone_size: -; j_call: TRBJ2-5; d_call: -; cdr3_nt: TGTGCCAGCAGTTTATTGGGGGGTTCGGAGACCCAGTACTTC; cdr3_aa: CASSLLGGSETQYF
v_call: TRBV7-2; clone_size: -; j_call: TRBJ2-7; d_call: -; cdr3_nt: TGTGCCAGCAGCCTAGAGACGGGTACCTACGAGCAGTACTTC; cdr3_aa: CASSLETGTYEQYF
v_call: TRBV2; clone_size: -; j_call: TRBJ2-7; d_call: TRBD2; cdr3_nt: TGTGCCAGCAGTGAGGGACTAGCCTCAACCTACGAGCAGTACTTC; cdr3_aa: CASSEGLASTYEQYF
v_call: TRBV6-6; clone_size: -; j_call: TRBJ2-1; d_call: -; cdr3_nt: TGTGCCAGCAGTTACTCGAGAGGCACGGTCGGTGAGCAGTTCTTC; cdr3_aa: CASSYSRGTVGEQFF
v_call: TRBV19; clone_size: -; j_call: TRBJ2-5; d_call: TRBD2; cdr3_nt: TGTGCCAGTAGTATAACTAGCGGGGAATTTCAAGAGACCCAGTACTTC; cdr3_aa: CASSITSGEFQETQYF
v_call: TRBV7-3; clone_size: -; j_call: TRBJ2-3; d_call: -; cdr3_nt: TGTGCCAGCAGCTTAATGGGGCGCCAAGATACGCAGTATTTT; cdr3_aa: CASSLMGRQDTQYF
v_call: TRBV5-1; clone_size: -; j_call: TRBJ2-3; d_call: TRBD2; cdr3_nt: TGCGCCAGCAGAATGGGGGGGTGGATAGATACGCAGTATTTT; cdr3_aa: CASRMGGWIDTQYF
v_call: TRBV19; clone_size: once; j_call: TRBJ1-4; d_call: -; cdr3_nt: TGTGCCAGTAGTCCGGACCTTGAGATCGGAGGGGCCGAGGAAAAACTGTTTTTT; cdr3_aa: CASSPDLEIGGAEEKLFF
v_call: TRBV2; clone_size: -; j_call: TRBJ1-2; d_call: -; cdr3_nt: TGTGCCAGCTGGCTAGCAAGTTCCAACTATGGCTACACCTTC; cdr3_aa: CASWLASSNYGYTF
v_call: TRBV11-2; clone_size: -; j_call: TRBJ2-3; d_call: TRBD2; cdr3_nt: TGTGCCAGCAGCTTACAACGGCGGGGGGCAGATACGCAGTATTTT; cdr3_aa: CASSLQRRGADTQYF
v_call: TRBV4-1; clone_size: -; j_call: TRBJ1-1; d_call: -; cdr3_nt: TGCGCCAGCAGCTACGGAGGAGAGACTGAAGCTTTCTTT; cdr3_aa: CASSYGGETEAFF
v_call: TRBV7-6; clone_size: once; j_call: TRBJ2-7; d_call: TRBD1; cdr3_nt: TGTGCCAGTGGCTACGGTTATCGGGACAGGGGGGTTGAGCAGTACTTC; cdr3_aa: CASGYGYRDRGVEQYF
v_call: TRBV5-3; clone_size: -; j_call: TRBJ1-5; d_call: -; cdr3_nt: TGTGCCAGAAGCTTGTTCGTAAAGACCCGCGGTAGCAATCAGCCCCAGCATTTT; cdr3_aa: CARSLFVKTRGSNQPQHF
v_call: TRBV7-3; clone_size: -; j_call: TRBJ2-2; d_call: TRBD2; cdr3_nt: TGTGCCAGCAGGGCGGGGGGACGTAACACCGGGGAGCTGTTTTTT; cdr3_aa: CASRAGGRNTGELFF
v_call: TRBV7-9; clone_size: -; j_call: TRBJ2-1; d_call: -; cdr3_nt: TGTGCCAGCGGGGCGGAAGGATCCTACAATGAGCAGTTCTTC; cdr3_aa: CASGAEGSYNEQFF
v_call: TRBV9; clone_size: -; j_call: TRBJ2-1; d_call: TRBD2; cdr3_nt: TGTGCCAGCAGCTCCTCAACTAGCGGGGGATACTCCTACAATGAGCAGTTCTTC; cdr3_aa: CASSSSTSGGYSYNEQFF
v_call: TRBV27; clone_size: -; j_call: TRBJ1-1; d_call: -; cdr3_nt: TGTGCCACCACCGGAACGGGGTCTGAAGCTTTCTTT; cdr3_aa: CATTGTGSEAFF
v_call: TRBV7-2; clone_size: -; j_call: TRBJ2-3; d_call: -; cdr3_nt: TGTGCCAGCAGCTCCTTGGGCCCCACAGATACGCAGTATTTT; cdr3_aa: CASSSLGPTDTQYF
v_call: TRBV13; clone_size: -; j_call: TRBJ1-2; d_call: -; cdr3_nt: TGTGCCAGCAGCGAGTTCGACAGAAACTTTAACTATGGCTACACCTTC; cdr3_aa: CASSEFDRNFNYGYTF
v_call: TRBV13; clone_size: -; j_call: TRBJ2-7; d_call: -; cdr3_nt: TGTGCCAGCAGCTTAGGTGGCAGCTCCTACGAGCAGTACTTC; cdr3_aa: CASSLGGSSYEQYF
v_call: TRBV25-1; clone_size: once; j_call: TRBJ2-1; d_call: -; cdr3_nt: TGTGCCAGCAGTGCCAGTAGGGGTGGTAGCTATGAGCAGTTCTTC; cdr3_aa: CASSASRGGSYEQFF
v_call: TRBV6-6; clone_size: -; j_call: TRBJ1-1; d_call: -; cdr3_nt: TGTGCCAGCAGTGTAACAGAAACTAGCACTGAAGCTTTCTTT; cdr3_aa: CASSVTETSTEAFF
v_call: TRBV27; clone_size: -; j_call: TRBJ1-6; d_call: -; cdr3_nt: TGTGCCAGCAGTTTATCCGAACCGAGCTCCTATAATTCACCCCTCCACTTT; cdr3_aa: CASSLSEPSSYNSPLHF
v_call: TRBV29-1; clone_size: -; j_call: TRBJ1-2; d_call: -; cdr3_nt: TGCAGCGTTGATTCCGGACAGACTACCAACTATGGCTACACCTTC; cdr3_aa: CSVDSGQTTNYGYTF
v_call: TRBV6-1; clone_size: -; j_call: TRBJ2-7; d_call: TRBD2; cdr3_nt: TGTGCCAGTAAGACGGGACTAGCGGCCTACGAGCAGTACTTC; cdr3_aa: CASKTGLAAYEQYF
v_call: TRBV5-6; clone_size: few; j_call: TRBJ1-6; d_call: TRBD1; cdr3_nt: TGTGCCAGCAGCTACTCGACAGGGACAACGGATTCACCCCTCCACTTT; cdr3_aa: CASSYSTGTTDSPLHF
v_call: TRBV15; clone_size: once; j_call: TRBJ2-7; d_call: -; cdr3_nt: TGTGCCACCAGCAGAGACAGCTACGAGCAGTACTTC; cdr3_aa: CATSRDSYEQYF
v_call: TRBV5-1; clone_size: -; j_call: TRBJ2-3; d_call: -; cdr3_nt: TGCGCCAGCAGCCCAGAGGGAGATACGCAGTATTTT; cdr3_aa: CASSPEGDTQYF
v_call: TRBV29-1; clone_size: -; j_call: TRBJ1-1; d_call: -; cdr3_nt: TGCAGCGCCCCCTCGCAGGGAACTGAAGCTTTCTTT; cdr3_aa: CSAPSQGTEAFF